The 9 T cell receptor beta chains reported below all come from one sample, sequenced in a study of CD8+ T cells in alopecia areata. cDNA serving as the sequencing template came from extracted, reverse transcribed RNA. Assay used: immunoSEQ multiplex PCR; TCRdb lists only in-frame clones, some missing. The sample has 150,000 to 200,000 clones, roughly 65% seen once. Treatment here: oral pan-JAK inhibitor, 5-10 mg twice daily. The starting material was CD4+ T cells sorted from blood, obtained at week 4, from a patient treated with tofacitinib. The receptors come from a human donor with alopecia areata.

The genes are TRBV6-6 and TRBJ2-3; unclear D gene. The CDR3 totals 14 residues. Germline V lookup: CDR1 MNHNY, CDR2 SVGAGI (reference sequence). V was cut by 6 bases and J by 2 bases, with 12 bases left in between. The CDR3 here is CASRSGANTDTQYF. In DNA form, the CDR3 reads TGTGCCAGCAGAAGTGGTGCCAACACAGATACGCAGTATTTT.

This clone occurred a few times. This chain joins TRBV25-1 and TRBJ1-6, with a possible D match to TRBD1 (5 bases). CDR1 is MGHDK and CDR2 is SYGVNS in the germline V gene. V lost 7 bases and J 2 bases, leaving 9 bases between the germline ends. CDR3 size: 14 residues. In DNA, the CDR3 is TGTGCCAGCAAGTCAGGGACCTATAATTCACCCCTCCACTTT. Translated, it gives CASKSGTYNSPLHF.

The chain employs TRBV30 and TRBJ2-2, with 10 bases identical to TRBD1. The ends lost 7 bases at V and 6 bases at J; junction bases unmatched: 8. Germline V gene lookup returns CDR1 GTSNPN and CDR2 SVGIG (reference sequence). There are 14 residues in the CDR3. The chain's CDR3 is CASTRDRGSGELFF. As DNA, the CDR3 is TGTGCCTCCACCCGGGACAGGGGTTCCGGGGAGCTGTTTTTT.

V and J are TRBV2 and TRBJ1-4; 7 bases fit TRBD1. This CDR3 comprises 15 residues. Trimming removed 0 bases from V and 7 bases from J; junction bases left unmatched: 5. The germline gives CDR1 SNHLY, CDR2 FYNNEI. The CDR3 DNA is TGTGCCAGCAGTGAAGCGGGACAGCCAGGTGAAAAACTGTTTTTT. It yields the protein CASSEAGQPGEKLFF.

The rearrangement uses TRBV5-1 and TRBJ2-6; no clear D. Trimming took off 3 bases at V and 1 base at J, with 14 bases between the two ends. The CDR3 contains 17 residues. Per the germline V gene, CDR1 is SGHRS and CDR2 is YFSETQ. The CDR3 region has the DNA TGCGCCAGCAGCTCTCTTCTCCCGGAATCTGGGGCCAACGTCCTGACTTTC. Its translation: CASSSLLPESGANVLTF.

This rearrangement joins TRBV6-1 to TRBJ2-6; D remains ambiguous. V was shortened by 6 bases and J by 2 bases, with 8 bases between the two germline ends. This CDR3 has 14 amino acids. Germline V gives CDR1 MNHNS, CDR2 SASEGT. The chain's CDR3 is CASSPPAGANVLTF. CDR3 bases: TGTGCCAGCAGCCCACCTGCTGGGGCCAACGTCCTGACTTTC.

The gene calls are TRBV29-1 and TRBJ2-7; TRBD1 is a possible D gene (7 bases). The V gene's germline CDR1 is SQVTM and CDR2 ANQGSEA. The CDR3 sequence is 15 residues long. V lost 5 bases and J 2 bases, leaving 19 bases between the germline ends. This CDR3 reads CSVRRGDFVPYEQYF. For the CDR3, the DNA is TGCAGCGTTCGCAGGGGGGATTTTGTTCCCTACGAGCAGTACTTC.

The chain joins TRBV6-6 to TRBJ2-5, with D maybe TRBD2 (6 bases). There are 14 residues in the CDR3. V dropped 0 bases and J dropped 7 bases, with 12 bases sitting between them. The germline CDR1 and CDR2 sequences are MNHNY and SVGAGI (reference sequence). The CDR3 is CASSYSNPGGTQYF. CDR3 DNA sequence: TGTGCCAGCAGTTACTCGAATCCCGGGGGGACCCAGTACTTC.

Notes on this clone: At the DNA level, this CDR3 is encoded by other sequences in the same sample as well. This rearrangement joins TRBV29-1 to TRBJ2-3; unclear D gene. CDR3 length equals 10 residues. Trimming stripped 6 bases from V and 2 bases from J, with 3 bases between. CDR1 and CDR2 from the germline V gene are SQVTM and ANQGSEA. The chain's CDR3 is CSVDTDTQYF. CDR3 in DNA: TGCAGCGTAGACACAGATACGCAGTATTTT.